This T cell receptor (beta chain) derives from a study of T cell repertoires in cytomegalovirus infection. Study overall: Selection of CMV epitopes for the study included recently identified HLA-C-restricted and well-studied HLA-B-restricted ones.

About this clonotype itself: The antigen is undetermined.

Each CDR3 protein is one row after TCRdb ran MiXCR on the reads. Of 340,000 or so distinct CDR3 sequences detected, roughly 25% appear once; the ten largest clones hold about an eighth. CDR3 length equals 15 residues. The V and J ends lost 2 bases and 9 bases respectively, with 14 bases between them. CDR1 and CDR2 from the germline V gene are SGHTA and FQGNSA. Overall study findings and caveats: Cumulative public TCR beta family frequency identified carriers of CMV plus the relevant HLA. In two of eight donors, the top clonotype was HLA-C-restricted CMV-specific.

Sequences were derived from cultured PBMCs, sampled from culture after CMV antigen stimulation. This sequence joins TRBV7-2 and TRBJ1-6; no clear D gene. The sequence was obtained from a human donor in good health (CMV status not recorded). Some clones in this sample may be carry-over from other donors' samples. The CDR3 reads CASSLSSWAISPLHF. The CDR3 DNA is TGTGCCAGCAGCTTATCTAGCTGGGCCATTTCACCCCTCCACTTT.